Given below is one T cell receptor beta chain in context. Its target is unknown. This entry is derived from a study of OX40 agonist ivuxolimab in advanced cancers. Broader study findings: A proportion of nonresponders additionally exhibited low normalized T-cell clonal expansion. At 0.1 to 3.0 mg/kg, clonal expansion of CD4+ and CD8+ blood T cells had occurred by week 6.

The CDR3 extends over 16 amino acids. V was cut by 2 bases and J by 0 bases, with 14 bases left in between. CDR1 is MDHEN, CDR2 SYDVKM, per germline. The method was immunoSEQ multiplex PCR; TCRdb's version includes in-frame clones alone and lacks a portion of them. The table records some 50,000 clones, almost 90% of them present only once. The material sequenced was CD4+ or CD8+ T cells sorted from blood, taken in a trial of the OX40 agonist ivuxolimab. The chain combines TRBV28 with TRBJ2-7; a weak D match, TRBD1 (6 bases). This receptor was taken from an adult with an advanced solid tumor such as melanoma, head and neck, liver or kidney cancer. CDR3 sequence: CASSLSTGSPSYEQYF. CDR3 DNA: TGTGCCAGCAGTTTAAGTACAGGGTCCCCCTCCTACGAGCAGTACTTC.